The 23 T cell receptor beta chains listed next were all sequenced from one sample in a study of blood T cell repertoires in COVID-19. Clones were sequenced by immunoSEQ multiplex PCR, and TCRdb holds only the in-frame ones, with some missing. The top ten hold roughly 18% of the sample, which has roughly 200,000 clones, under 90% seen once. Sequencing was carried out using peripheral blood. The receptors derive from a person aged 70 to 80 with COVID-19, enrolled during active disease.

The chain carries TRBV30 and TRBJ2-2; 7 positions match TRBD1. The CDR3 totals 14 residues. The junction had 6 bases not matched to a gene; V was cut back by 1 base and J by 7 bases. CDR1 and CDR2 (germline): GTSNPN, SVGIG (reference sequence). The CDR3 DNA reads TGTGCCTGGAGTGGGAAGGGGGCAGTCGGGGAGCTGTTTTTT. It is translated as CAWSGKGAVGELFF.

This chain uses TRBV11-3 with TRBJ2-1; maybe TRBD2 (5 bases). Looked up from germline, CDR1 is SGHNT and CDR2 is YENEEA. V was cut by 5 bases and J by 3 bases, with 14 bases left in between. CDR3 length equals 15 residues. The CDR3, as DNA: TGTGCCAGCAGCGTTACTAGTTCCCTCTACAATGAGCAGTTCTTC. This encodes CASSVTSSLYNEQFF.

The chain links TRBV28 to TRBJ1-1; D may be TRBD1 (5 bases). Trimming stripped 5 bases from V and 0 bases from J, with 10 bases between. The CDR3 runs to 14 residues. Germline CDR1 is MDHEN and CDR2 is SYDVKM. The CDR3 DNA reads TGTGCCAGCAGTCTCTCAGGGATGAACACTGAAGCTTTCTTT. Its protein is CASSLSGMNTEAFF.

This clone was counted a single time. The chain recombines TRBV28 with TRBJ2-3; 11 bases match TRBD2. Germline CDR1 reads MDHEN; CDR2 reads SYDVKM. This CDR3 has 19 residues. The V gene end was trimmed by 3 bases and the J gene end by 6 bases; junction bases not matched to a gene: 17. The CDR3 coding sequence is TGTGCCAGCAGTTTTTTTGAGGGGACTAGCGGATTTGAGGCGGATACGCAGTATTTT. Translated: CASSFFEGTSGFEADTQYF.

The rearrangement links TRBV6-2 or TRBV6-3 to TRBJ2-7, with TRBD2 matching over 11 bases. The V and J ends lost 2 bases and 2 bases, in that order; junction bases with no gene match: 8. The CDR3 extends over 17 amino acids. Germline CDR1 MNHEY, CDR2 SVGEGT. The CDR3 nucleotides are TGTGCCAGCAGTTACGCGTCTAGCGGGGGGACACCCTACGAGCAGTACTTC. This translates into CASSYASSGGTPYEQYF.

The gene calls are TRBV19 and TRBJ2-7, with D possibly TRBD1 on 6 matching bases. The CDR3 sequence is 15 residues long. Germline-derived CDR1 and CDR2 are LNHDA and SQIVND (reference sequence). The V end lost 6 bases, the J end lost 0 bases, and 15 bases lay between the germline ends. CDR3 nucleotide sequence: TGTGCCAGTAGCGGTGGCAGGGGAAGCTCCTACGAGCAGTACTTC. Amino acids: CASSGGRGSSYEQYF.

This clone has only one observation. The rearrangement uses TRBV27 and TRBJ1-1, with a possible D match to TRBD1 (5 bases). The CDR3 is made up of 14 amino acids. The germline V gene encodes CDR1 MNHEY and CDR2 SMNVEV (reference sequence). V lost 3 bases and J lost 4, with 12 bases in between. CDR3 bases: TGTGCCAGCAGTTTTTCTGGGGCGCGCACTGAAGCTTTCTTT. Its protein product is CASSFSGARTEAFF.

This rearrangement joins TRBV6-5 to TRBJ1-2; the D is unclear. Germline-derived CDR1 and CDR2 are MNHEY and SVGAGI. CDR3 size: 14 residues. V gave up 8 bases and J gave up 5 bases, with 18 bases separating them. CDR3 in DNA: TGTGCCAGCCAGCCCGACGGCGCAGGATATGGCTACACCTTC. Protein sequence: CASQPDGAGYGYTF.

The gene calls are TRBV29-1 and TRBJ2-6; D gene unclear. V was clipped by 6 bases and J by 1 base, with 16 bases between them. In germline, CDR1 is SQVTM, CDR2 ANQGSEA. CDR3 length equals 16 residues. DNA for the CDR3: TGCAGCGTCGCCAACCCCACAGAATCTGGGGCCAACGTCCTGACTTTC. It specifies CSVANPTESGANVLTF.

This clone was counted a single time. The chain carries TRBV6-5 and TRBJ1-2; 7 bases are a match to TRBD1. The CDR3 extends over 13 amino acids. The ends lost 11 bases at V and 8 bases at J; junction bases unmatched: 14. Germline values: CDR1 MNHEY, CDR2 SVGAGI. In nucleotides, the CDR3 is TGTGCCGGAAGAGACAGGGCATGGGGGGGCTACACCTTC. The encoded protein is CAGRDRAWGGYTF.

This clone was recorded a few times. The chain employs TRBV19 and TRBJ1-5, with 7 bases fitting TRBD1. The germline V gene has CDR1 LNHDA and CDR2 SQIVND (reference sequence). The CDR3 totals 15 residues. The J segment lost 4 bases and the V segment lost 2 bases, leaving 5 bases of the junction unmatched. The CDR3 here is CASSIKGAYNQPQHF. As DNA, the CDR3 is TGTGCCAGTAGTATAAAGGGGGCTTATAATCAGCCCCAGCATTTT.

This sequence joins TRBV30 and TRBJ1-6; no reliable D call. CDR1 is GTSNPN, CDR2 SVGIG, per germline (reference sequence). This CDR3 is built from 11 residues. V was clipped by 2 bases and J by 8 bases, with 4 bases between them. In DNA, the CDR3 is TGTGCCTGGAGTCAGGATTCACCCCTCCACTTT. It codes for CAWSQDSPLHF.

Written as DNA, the CDR3 is TGTGCCAGCAGCTCAGGAGGCAGGGGCCATTCACCCCTCCACTTT. It specifies CASSSGGRGHSPLHF. The chain uses TRBV11-1 and TRBJ1-6, with D possibly matching TRBD1 (6 bases). Per the germline V gene, CDR1 is SGHAT and CDR2 is FQDESV (reference sequence). CDR3 length equals 15 residues. V lost 4 bases and J 8 bases, leaving 15 bases between the germline ends. Together with reference TRBV11-1 and TRBJ1-6, the CDR3 gives the full variable domain: EAEVAQSPRYKITEKSQAVAFWCDPISGHATLYWYRQILGQGPELLVQFQDESVVDDSQLPKDRFSAERLKGVDSTLKIQPAELGDSAMYLCASSSGGRGHSPLHFGNGTRLTVT.

CDR3 coding DNA: TGTGCCAGCAGCCCGAACACCCGCTGGCACATTCAGTACTTC. Amino acids: CASSPNTRWHIQYF. The chain has TRBV7-2 and TRBJ2-4; no definite D call. The V and J ends lost 5 bases and 8 bases respectively, with 16 bases between them. This CDR3 comprises 14 residues. CDR1 and CDR2 from the germline V gene are SGHTA and FQGNSA.

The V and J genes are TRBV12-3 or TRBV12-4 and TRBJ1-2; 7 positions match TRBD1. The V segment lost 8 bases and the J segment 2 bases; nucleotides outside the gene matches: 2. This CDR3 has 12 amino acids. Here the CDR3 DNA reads TGTGCCAGCGGACAGGCGAACTATGGCTACACCTTC. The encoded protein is CASGQANYGYTF.

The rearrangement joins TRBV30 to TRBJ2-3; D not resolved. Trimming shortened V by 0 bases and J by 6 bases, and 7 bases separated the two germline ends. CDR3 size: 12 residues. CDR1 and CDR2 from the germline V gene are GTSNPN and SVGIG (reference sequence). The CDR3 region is CAWSVAGDTQYF. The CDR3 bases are TGTGCCTGGAGTGTAGCCGGGGATACGCAGTATTTT.

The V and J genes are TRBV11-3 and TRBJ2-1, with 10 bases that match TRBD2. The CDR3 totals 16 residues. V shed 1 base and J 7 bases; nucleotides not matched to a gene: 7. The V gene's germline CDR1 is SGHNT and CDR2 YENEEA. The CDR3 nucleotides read TGTGCCAGCAGCTTAGTGCTAGCGGGAGTAGCAAATGAGCAGTTCTTC. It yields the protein CASSLVLAGVANEQFF. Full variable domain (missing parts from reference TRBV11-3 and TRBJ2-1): EAGVVQSPRYKIIEKKQPVAFWCNPISGHNTLYWYLQNLGQGPELLIRYENEEAVDDSQLPKDRFSAERLKGVDSTLKIQPAELGDSAVYLCASSLVLAGVANEQFFGPGTRLTVL.

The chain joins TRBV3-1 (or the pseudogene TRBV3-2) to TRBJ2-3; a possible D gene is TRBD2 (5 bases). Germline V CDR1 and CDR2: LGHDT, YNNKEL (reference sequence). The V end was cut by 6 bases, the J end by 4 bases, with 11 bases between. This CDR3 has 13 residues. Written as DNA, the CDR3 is TGTGCCAGCAGACTAGAGGGTGCAGATACGCAGTATTTT. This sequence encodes CASRLEGADTQYF.

The CDR3 sequence is CASSLGVQGGNTEAFF. CDR3 in DNA: TGTGCCAGCAGCTTGGGAGTTCAAGGGGGGAACACTGAAGCTTTCTTT. The rearrangement links TRBV5-4 to TRBJ1-1, with D maybe TRBD1 (6 bases). The V end lost 0 bases, the J end lost 1 base, and 13 bases lay between the germline ends. Germline values: CDR1 SGHNT, CDR2 YYREEE (reference sequence). The CDR3 covers 16 residues.

CDR3 coding DNA: TGTGCCACCAGCAGAGTTTTAGCGGGAGGTTCGTACGAGCAGTACTTC. As protein: CATSRVLAGGSYEQYF. The chain has TRBV15 and TRBJ2-7; 10 bases are shared with TRBD2. The CDR3 runs 16 residues. CDR1 is LNHNV and CDR2 is YYDKDF in the germline V gene (reference sequence). V lost 1 base and J lost 4; bases outside the gene matches: 7.

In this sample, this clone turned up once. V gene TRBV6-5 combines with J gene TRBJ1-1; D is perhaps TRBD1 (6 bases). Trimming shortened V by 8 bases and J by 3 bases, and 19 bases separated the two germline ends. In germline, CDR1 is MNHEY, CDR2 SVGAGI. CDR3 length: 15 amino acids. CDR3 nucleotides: TGTGCCAGCGCACTAAACAGGGTTTTGGACACTGAAGCTTTCTTT. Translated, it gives CASALNRVLDTEAFF.

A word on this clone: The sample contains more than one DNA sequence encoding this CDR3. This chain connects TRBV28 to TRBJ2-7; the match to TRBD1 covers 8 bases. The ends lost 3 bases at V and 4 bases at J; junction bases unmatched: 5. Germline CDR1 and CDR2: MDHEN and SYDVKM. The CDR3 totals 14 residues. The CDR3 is CASSFRRGLYEQYF. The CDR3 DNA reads TGTGCCAGCAGTTTTCGCAGGGGGCTGTACGAGCAGTACTTC.

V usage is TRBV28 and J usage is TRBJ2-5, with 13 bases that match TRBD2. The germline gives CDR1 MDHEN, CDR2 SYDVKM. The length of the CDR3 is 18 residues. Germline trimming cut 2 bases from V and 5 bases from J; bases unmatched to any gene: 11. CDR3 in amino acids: CASSLTAKTSGRPETQYF. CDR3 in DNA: TGTGCCAGCAGTTTAACCGCCAAGACTAGCGGGAGGCCGGAGACCCAGTACTTC.